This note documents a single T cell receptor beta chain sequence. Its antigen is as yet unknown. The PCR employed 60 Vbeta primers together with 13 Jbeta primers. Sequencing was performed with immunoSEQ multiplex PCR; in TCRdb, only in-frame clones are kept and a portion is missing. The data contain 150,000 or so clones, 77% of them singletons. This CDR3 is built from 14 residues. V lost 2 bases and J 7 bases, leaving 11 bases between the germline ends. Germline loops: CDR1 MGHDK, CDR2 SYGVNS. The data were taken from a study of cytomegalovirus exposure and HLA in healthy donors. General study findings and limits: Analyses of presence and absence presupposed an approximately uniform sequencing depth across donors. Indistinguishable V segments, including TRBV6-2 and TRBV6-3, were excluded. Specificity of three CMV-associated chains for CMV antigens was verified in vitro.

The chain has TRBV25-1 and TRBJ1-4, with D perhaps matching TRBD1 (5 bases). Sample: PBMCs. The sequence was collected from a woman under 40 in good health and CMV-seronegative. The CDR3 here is CASSEGQGGEKLFF. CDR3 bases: TGTGCCAGCAGTGAAGGTCAGGGCGGTGAAAAACTGTTTTTT.